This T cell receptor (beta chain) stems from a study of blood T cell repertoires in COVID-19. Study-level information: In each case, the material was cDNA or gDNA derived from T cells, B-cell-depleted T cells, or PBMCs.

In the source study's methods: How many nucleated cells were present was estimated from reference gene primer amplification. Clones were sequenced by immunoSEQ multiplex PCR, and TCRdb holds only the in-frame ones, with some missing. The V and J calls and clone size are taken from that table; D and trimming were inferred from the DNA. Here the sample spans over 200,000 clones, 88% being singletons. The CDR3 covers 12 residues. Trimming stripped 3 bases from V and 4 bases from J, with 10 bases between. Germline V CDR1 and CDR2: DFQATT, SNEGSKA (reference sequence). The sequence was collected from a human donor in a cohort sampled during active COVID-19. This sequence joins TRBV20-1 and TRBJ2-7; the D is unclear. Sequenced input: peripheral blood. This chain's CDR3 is CSASLLTYEQYF. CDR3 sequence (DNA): TGCAGTGCTAGTCTGCTCACTTACGAGCAGTACTTC.